Sequencing of this TCR beta chain was carried out in a study of T cell responses to AZD1222 COVID-19 vaccine. Study-level findings and limits: Repertoires were collected only later (after the peak T cell response had occurred).

On this clone: The antigen is unknown.

Per germline, CDR1 MNHEY and CDR2 SMNVEV (reference sequence). The CDR3 totals 16 residues. Trimming took 2 bases from V and 4 from J, leaving 16 bases between them. TCRdb keeps only in-frame clones here, not all; method: immunoSEQ multiplex PCR. The sample holds 85,000 to 110,000 clones; 90% to 95% are singletons and the top ten take 35% to 50%. V and J are TRBV27 and TRBJ2-3; no definite D call. The input for sequencing was peripheral blood, taken on day 0 of AZD1222 vaccination. The clonotype originates from an adult in good health. CDR3 DNA sequence: TGTGCCAGCAGTTTAGGCCCTGGGAAGACCTCAGATACGCAGTATTTT. Translating gives CASSLGPGKTSDTQYF.